The 27 T cell receptor beta chains below all came from one sample that was sequenced in a study of patients and donors after allogeneic stem cell transplantation. A single record per CDR3 protein comes from TCRdb applying MiXCR to the RT-PCR reads. The sample shows about 410,000 distinct CDR3 sequences, roughly 16% of them seen only once. Material: blood, either unsorted or a sorted T cell fraction (not recorded which). The receptors here all came from a human donor who was either an allogeneic HSCT recipient or a stem cell or donor lymphocyte infusion donor (not recorded which). It is not recorded whose cells these are; they may come from a transplant donor.

The chain carries TRBV19 and TRBJ1-5; D is perhaps TRBD1 (5 bases). V was shortened by 6 bases and J by 1 base, with 19 bases between the two germline ends. CDR1 is LNHDA, CDR2 SQIVND, per germline (reference sequence). The CDR3 totals 17 residues. CDR3 in DNA: TGTGCCAGTAGCCTTGACGAGTGGCAGGGAAGCAATCAGCCCCAGCATTTT. This encodes CASSLDEWQGSNQPQHF.

The chain uses TRBV5-1 and TRBJ2-1; 7 bases are a match to TRBD2. The CDR3 is made up of 12 amino acids. The germline V gene has CDR1 SGHRS and CDR2 YFSETQ. The V segment lost 5 bases and the J segment 4 bases; nucleotides outside the gene matches: 0. The CDR3 loop is CASRREYNEQFF. CDR3 DNA: TGCGCCAGCAGGCGGGAGTACAATGAGCAGTTCTTC.

The chain links TRBV6-5 to TRBJ2-2; D possibly corresponds to TRBD2 (7 bases). CDR3 length: 17 amino acids. Germline CDR1 is MNHEY and CDR2 is SVGAGI. V lost 2 bases and J lost 0, with 13 bases in between. The CDR3 nucleotides are TGTGCCAGCAGTTACAGGGGGGGCTACGCGAACACCGGGGAGCTGTTTTTT. As protein: CASSYRGGYANTGELFF.

V is TRBV11-3 and J is TRBJ2-1; TRBD2 agrees at 13 bases. J was trimmed by 5 bases and V by 6 bases; bases with no gene match: 7. The CDR3 extends over 16 amino acids. Germline V CDR1 and CDR2: SGHNT, YENEEA. In DNA form, the CDR3 reads TGTGCCAGCAGTCCTGGGGGGACTAGCGGGAACAATGAGCAGTTCTTC. Its translation: CASSPGGTSGNNEQFF.

This clonotype occurred many times. The chain links TRBV4-1 to TRBJ1-5, with 10 bases matching TRBD1. Germline trimming cut 3 bases from V and 9 bases from J; bases unmatched to any gene: 8. The CDR3 length is 15 residues. Looked up from germline, CDR1 is MGHRA and CDR2 is YSYEKL. CDR3 loop: CASSHDGQGVRPQHF. The CDR3 DNA reads TGCGCCAGCAGCCATGACGGACAGGGGGTGAGGCCCCAGCATTTT.

The chain links TRBV12-3 or TRBV12-4 to TRBJ1-5; no clear D. The length of the CDR3 is 14 residues. V was clipped by 3 bases and J by 3 bases, with 9 bases between them. The CDR3 region is CASSFRQNNQPQHF. The DNA of the CDR3 is TGTGCCAGCAGTTTTCGGCAGAACAATCAGCCCCAGCATTTT.

This clonotype turned up a few times. J is TRBJ2-7 and V is TRBV19, with a weak D call TRBD1 (5 bases). Per germline, CDR1 LNHDA and CDR2 SQIVND (reference sequence). V was cut by 5 bases and J by 3 bases, with 8 bases left in between. The CDR3 runs 12 residues. CDR3 amino acids: CASSHDSYEQYF. The CDR3 nucleotides are TGTGCCAGTAGTCACGACAGCTACGAGCAGTACTTC.

This clonotype showed up many times. V is TRBV5-1 and J is TRBJ2-2; D is perhaps TRBD1 (6 bases). Germline V gives CDR1 SGHRS, CDR2 YFSETQ. The length of the CDR3 is 13 residues. V was cut by 4 bases and J by 5 bases, with 9 bases left in between. The CDR3 coding sequence is TGCGCCAGCAGCGACCAGGGGACCGGGGAGCTGTTTTTT. It codes for CASSDQGTGELFF.

V usage is TRBV7-3 and J usage is TRBJ1-1; no reliable D call. Deletions cut 0 bases from V and 1 base from J, with 9 bases between. This CDR3 is built from 15 residues. The germline V gene encodes CDR1 SGHTA and CDR2 FQGTGA. In DNA form, the CDR3 reads TGTGCCAGCAGCTTAACAACGGTAGAGAACACTGAAGCTTTCTTT. This sequence encodes CASSLTTVENTEAFF.

The chain joins TRBV15 to TRBJ2-7; D remains ambiguous. Trimming pared 0 bases from V and 3 bases from J, leaving 3 bases between. This CDR3 has 12 amino acids. CDR1 is LNHNV, CDR2 YYDKDF, per germline (reference sequence). Here the CDR3 reads CATSRENYEQYF. The CDR3, as DNA: TGTGCCACCAGCAGAGAGAACTACGAGCAGTACTTC. Together with reference TRBV15 and TRBJ2-7, the CDR3 gives the full variable domain: DAMVIQNPRYQVTQFGKPVTLSCSQTLNHNVMYWYQQKSSQAPKLLFHYYDKDFNNEADTPDNFQSRRPNTSFCFLDIRSPGLGDTAMYLCATSRENYEQYFGPGTRLTVT.

V gene TRBV20-1 combines with J gene TRBJ2-3; 7 positions match TRBD2. This CDR3 has 13 residues. J gave up 3 bases and V 6 bases, and 6 bases lay outside the gene matches. Germline V gives CDR1 DFQATT, CDR2 SNEGSKA (reference sequence). CDR3 in DNA: TGCAGTGCCCAGCGGGACGGTACAGATACGCAGTATTTT. Residues: CSAQRDGTDTQYF.

This clonotype was observed a few times. The V gene is TRBV4-3, the J gene TRBJ2-1; D may match TRBD1 or TRBD2 (5 bases each). The CDR3 runs to 16 residues. Germline V gives CDR1 LGHNA, CDR2 YSLEER. Trimming shortened V by 0 bases and J by 5 bases, and 14 bases separated the two germline ends. CDR3 coding DNA: TGCGCCAGCAGCCAAGAAGGGATCCTGGGGGACAATGAGCAGTTCTTC. It specifies CASSQEGILGDNEQFF.

A few counts support this clonotype. The chain combines TRBV2 with TRBJ2-3; 8 nucleotides align to TRBD2. J lost 3 bases, V lost 3 bases, and 8 bases had no gene match. Germline assignment: CDR1 SNHLY and CDR2 FYNNEI. This CDR3 is 16 amino acids long. CDR3 protein: CASSESRGGSTDTQYF. Here the CDR3 DNA reads TGTGCCAGCAGTGAGTCTCGGGGGGGGTCGACAGATACGCAGTATTTT.

This chain uses TRBV27 with TRBJ2-7, with 8 bases aligning to TRBD1. This CDR3 is 17 amino acids long. V shed 8 bases, J shed 3 bases, and the junction held 18 bases outside the gene matches. Germline V lookup: CDR1 MNHEY, CDR2 SMNVEV (reference sequence). The CDR3 DNA reads as TGTGCCAGCGGCTCCTACTTGGACAGGGTTAAAGGCTACGAGCAGTACTTC. Amino acid sequence: CASGSYLDRVKGYEQYF.

This chain connects TRBV20-1 to TRBJ1-6; D is undetermined. Germline V gene sequence: CDR1 DFQATT, CDR2 SNEGSKA (reference sequence). This CDR3 spans 16 amino acids. V lost 1 base, J lost 4 bases, and 14 bases lay in between. CDR3 residues: CSARAGVGSYNSPLHF. The CDR3 region has the DNA TGCAGTGCTAGAGCCGGGGTGGGCTCTTATAATTCACCCCTCCACTTT.

The chain couples TRBV4-1 to TRBJ1-1; 8 bases match TRBD1. The CDR3 is made up of 14 amino acids. V dropped 3 bases and J dropped 6; count of bases not matched to a gene: 6. Germline V gives CDR1 MGHRA, CDR2 YSYEKL. CDR3 protein: CASSQMTGDPEAFF. CDR3 nucleotides: TGCGCCAGCAGCCAGATGACAGGGGATCCTGAAGCTTTCTTT.

The J gene is TRBJ1-3, the V gene TRBV12-3 or TRBV12-4; D unresolved. Trimming cost V 5 bases and J 0 bases, with 8 bases left between them. The CDR3 has 14 residues. The CDR3 sequence is CASSPRTSGNTIYF. The CDR3 nucleotides read TGTGCCAGCAGTCCACGGACCTCTGGAAACACCATATATTTT.

This clonotype was found a few times. V and J are TRBV5-1 and TRBJ2-5; D is perhaps TRBD2 (6 bases). CDR3 size: 14 residues. The germline gives CDR1 SGHRS, CDR2 YFSETQ. V lost 4 bases, J lost 1 base, and 11 bases lay in between. The CDR3 protein is CASSAGPAQETQYF. CDR3 sequence (DNA): TGCGCCAGCAGCGCGGGACCGGCCCAAGAGACCCAGTACTTC.

The gene calls are TRBV12-3 or TRBV12-4 and TRBJ2-3, with 8 positions matching TRBD2. V trimming: 3 bases; J trimming: 2 bases; junction bases outside the gene matches: 10. The CDR3 spans 17 residues. CDR3 sequence (DNA): TGTGCCAGCAGTTTGTGGGCGACTAGCGCTAACACAGATACGCAGTATTTT. Encoded protein: CASSLWATSANTDTQYF.

This chain connects TRBV20-1 to TRBJ2-7; either TRBD1 or TRBD2 may fit D (5 bases each). In germline, CDR1 is DFQATT, CDR2 SNEGSKA (reference sequence). Trimming pared 3 bases from V and 6 bases from J, leaving 15 bases between. The CDR3 consists of 13 residues. CDR3: CSARITNGGEQYF. The CDR3 nucleotides read TGCAGTGCTAGGATCACGAATGGGGGCGAGCAGTACTTC.

This clonotype was seen at least ten times. V is TRBV12-3 or TRBV12-4 and J is TRBJ1-1; D is uncertain. V was clipped by 5 bases and J by 0 bases, with 10 bases between them. There are 14 residues in the CDR3. CDR3 sequence: CASSLTLMNTEAFF. The DNA for the CDR3 is TGTGCCAGCAGTCTAACATTAATGAACACTGAAGCTTTCTTT.

V is TRBV27 and J is TRBJ1-5, with D unclear. V was trimmed by 4 bases and J by 4 bases, leaving 11 bases between them. This CDR3 is built from 14 residues. CDR1 MNHEY and CDR2 SMNVEV come from the germline V gene (reference sequence). CDR3 amino acids: CASSSLIGNQPQHF. The CDR3 nucleotides are TGTGCCAGCAGTTCCCTAATCGGTAATCAGCCCCAGCATTTT.

The table lists this clonotype with a few counts. This chain links TRBV10-3 with TRBJ1-5, with D possibly being TRBD1 (5 bases). The CDR3 runs 13 residues. CDR1 and CDR2 (germline): ENHRY, SYGVKD. Trimming shortened V by 10 bases and J by 4 bases, and 14 bases separated the two germline ends. DNA for the CDR3: TGTGCCACCACCGGGACCGATAATCAGCCCCAGCATTTT. Its protein product is CATTGTDNQPQHF.

The CDR3: CSANRELAGELFF. DNA for the CDR3: TGCAGTGCTAACAGGGAATTAGCCGGGGAGCTGTTTTTT. V is TRBV20-1 and J is TRBJ2-2; D perhaps matches TRBD1 (6 bases). The CDR3 has 13 amino acids. V was shortened by 4 bases and J by 6 bases, with 12 bases between the two germline ends. Germline V gives CDR1 DFQATT, CDR2 SNEGSKA (reference sequence).

The chain joins TRBV12-3 or TRBV12-4 to TRBJ1-1, with 12 bases identical to TRBD1. The CDR3 loop spans 15 amino acids. Trimming removed 4 bases from V and 11 bases from J; junction bases left unmatched: 11. The CDR3 DNA reads TGTGCCAGCAGTTATCCGGGACAGGGGGCGGGGGACGCTTTCTTT. Translated: CASSYPGQGAGDAFF.

This chain links TRBV20-1 with TRBJ2-3; D might be TRBD2 (7 bases). The germline V gene has CDR1 DFQATT and CDR2 SNEGSKA (reference sequence). There are 15 residues in the CDR3. Trimming removed 0 bases from V and 5 bases from J, with 15 bases in between. CDR3 bases: TGCAGTGCTAGAGAACACGGGGGGCGGGGAGATACGCAGTATTTT. Protein: CSAREHGGRGDTQYF.

This clonotype was counted a few times. This chain uses TRBV2 with TRBJ2-2; 12 positions agree with TRBD2. Germline loops: CDR1 SNHLY, CDR2 FYNNEI. This CDR3 has 16 amino acids. V lost 6 bases and J lost 5; bases outside the gene matches: 7. The CDR3 nucleotides read TGTGCCAGCAGGCGACTAGCGGGAGCTTCGACCGGGGAGCTGTTTTTT. Its translation is CASRRLAGASTGELFF.